These 15 T cell receptor beta chains came from one sample sequenced in a study of shared clonotypes between healthy human individuals. Repertoires were generated with immunoSEQ multiplex PCR, while TCRdb's copy carries only in-frame clones and drops some. This sample carries around 2.1 million clones, more than 85% of them seen once, and the ten largest clones take 1.5% to 2%. Terminally differentiated effector memory CD45RA+ cells were excluded from the naive CD8 cells, which were CD45RO-negative and positively selected for CCR7. The source material was naive CD8+ T cells from PBMCs. These receptors were collected from a young man in good health. Some clones in this sample may be carry-over from other donors' samples.

J is TRBJ2-7 and V is TRBV19, with TRBD1 identical over 7 bases. This CDR3 comprises 12 residues. V shed 5 bases, J shed 6 bases, and the junction held 4 bases outside the gene matches. Germline V gives CDR1 LNHDA, CDR2 SQIVND (reference sequence). The CDR3 DNA sequence: TGTGCCAGTAGTGCGACAGGGTTCGAGCAGTACTTC. It encodes CASSATGFEQYF.

The chain has TRBV18 and TRBJ1-5; no reliable D call. The CDR3 runs 18 residues. CDR1 is KGHSH and CDR2 is LQKENI in the germline V gene. V lost 3 bases to trimming and J lost 0 bases, with 18 bases between them. In DNA form, the CDR3 reads TGTGCCAGCTCACCGCCTGGGGTATGGGATAATAGCAATCAGCCCCAGCATTTT. It yields the protein CASSPPGVWDNSNQPQHF.

The rearrangement uses TRBV9 and TRBJ2-5; TRBD2 agrees at 7 bases. Germline V CDR1 and CDR2: SGDLS, YYNGEE. This CDR3 region has 14 residues. J lost 4 bases, V lost 4 bases, and 7 bases had no gene match. The CDR3 protein is CASSRPGGGETQYF. CDR3 coding DNA: TGTGCCAGCAGCCGACCGGGCGGGGGAGAGACCCAGTACTTC.

This chain uses TRBV9 with TRBJ2-2; the D gene is possibly TRBD2 (6 bases). Per germline, CDR1 SGDLS and CDR2 YYNGEE. Trimming left V 7 bases short and J 6 bases short, with 19 bases between. There are 15 residues in the CDR3. The CDR3 DNA reads TGTGCCAGCCGAGTTACTTTGGGGGAGGCCGGGGAGCTGTTTTTT. This encodes CASRVTLGEAGELFF.

This chain links TRBV5-1 with TRBJ1-2; 7 positions match TRBD1. CDR1 is SGHRS and CDR2 is YFSETQ in the germline V gene. CDR3 length: 15 amino acids. J gave up 7 bases and V 4 bases, and 13 bases lay outside the gene matches. The CDR3: CASSLSRTGSFGYTF. DNA of the CDR3: TGCGCCAGCAGCCTATCTAGGACAGGATCGTTTGGCTACACCTTC.

Note on this clone: The sample carries other DNA sequences with the same CDR3. The chain couples TRBV27 to TRBJ2-1; D gene uncertain. The CDR3 runs 15 residues. The germline V gene encodes CDR1 MNHEY and CDR2 SMNVEV (reference sequence). V lost 2 bases and J 3 bases, leaving 11 bases between the germline ends. The CDR3 bases are TGTGCCAGCAGTTTAAGAACAGCCCTCTACAATGAGCAGTTCTTC. The encoded protein is CASSLRTALYNEQFF.

V usage is TRBV7-8 and J usage is TRBJ1-5; tentatively, D is TRBD1 (6 bases). Germline V lookup: CDR1 SGHVS, CDR2 FQNEAQ. The V and J ends lost 1 base and 8 bases respectively, with 9 bases between them. This CDR3 comprises 13 residues. The CDR3 region has the DNA TGTGCCAGCAGCTTAGACAGGGCAAAGCCCCAGCATTTT. This codes for CASSLDRAKPQHF.

Points on this clone: The sample holds other DNA sequences that translate to the same CDR3. The chain joins TRBV5-1 to TRBJ2-7; TRBD2 might be the D (5 bases). V lost 1 base and J 4 bases, leaving 12 bases between the germline ends. The CDR3 is 14 amino acids. Looked up from germline, CDR1 is SGHRS and CDR2 is YFSETQ. CDR3 sequence reads: CASSLRADGYEQYF. Here the CDR3 DNA reads TGCGCCAGCAGCTTGAGAGCGGACGGGTACGAGCAGTACTTC.

V and J are TRBV7-8 and TRBJ2-1, with 12 positions matching TRBD2. Losses at the gene ends were 5 bases for V and 4 bases for J; bases not matched to a gene: 6. CDR3 length: 16 amino acids. Germline lookup yields CDR1 SGHVS and CDR2 FQNEAQ. CDR3 bases: TGTGCCAGCAGCACGCGGACTAGCGGGATATACAATGAGCAGTTCTTC. Amino acids: CASSTRTSGIYNEQFF.

The chain uses TRBV2 and TRBJ2-1; D call uncertain. Germline V gives CDR1 SNHLY, CDR2 FYNNEI. V was clipped by 7 bases and J by 6 bases, with 10 bases between them. This CDR3 is 12 amino acids long. CDR3 sequence: CASMEIGNEQFF. CDR3 coding DNA: TGTGCCAGCATGGAGATTGGCAATGAGCAGTTCTTC.

This chain uses TRBV28 with TRBJ2-3, with TRBD1 matching 8 bases. The CDR3 contains 15 residues. Germline V lookup: CDR1 MDHEN, CDR2 SYDVKM. With V trimmed by 2 bases and J by 5 bases, 6 bases remained unmatched. CDR3 coding DNA: TGTGCCAGCAGTTTACAAGGACAGGGAATAGATACGCAGTATTTT. Amino acids: CASSLQGQGIDTQYF.

The gene calls are TRBV7-2 and TRBJ1-2, with TRBD1 matching 10 bases. The CDR3 length is 18 residues. V dropped 5 bases and J dropped 1; count of bases not matched to a gene: 13. Per the germline V gene, CDR1 is SGHTA and CDR2 is FQGNSA. CDR3 bases: TGTGCCAGCAGCCCGACAACAAGACAGGGGGCGTATAACTATGGCTACACCTTC. This codes for CASSPTTRQGAYNYGYTF.

This chain connects TRBV6-5 to TRBJ1-2; TRBD1 is a possible D gene (6 bases). Germline V gene data show CDR1 as MNHEY and CDR2 as SVGAGI. This CDR3 has 15 amino acids. Trimming cost V 4 bases and J 8 bases, with 20 bases left between them. The CDR3 bases are TGTGCCAGCAGTTTACTGGGGGCAGGGGCAGAGGGCTACACCTTC. It is translated as CASSLLGAGAEGYTF.

V gene TRBV5-8 combines with J gene TRBJ2-2; D is ambiguous. The germline V and J ends were trimmed by 0 bases and 5 bases, with 8 bases remaining between them. From germline, CDR1 is SGHTS and CDR2 YDEGEE. The CDR3 has 14 residues. The CDR3 is CASSLGQNTGELFF. CDR3 sequence (DNA): TGTGCCAGCAGCTTGGGGCAGAATACCGGGGAGCTGTTTTTT.

The chain employs TRBV6-5 and TRBJ2-7; D is unclear. The CDR3 has 15 residues. Germline CDR1 reads MNHEY; CDR2 reads SVGAGI. V lost 6 bases and J lost 2, with 17 bases in between. CDR3 region: CASRDPRALPYEQYF. As DNA, the CDR3 is TGTGCCAGCAGGGACCCCCGGGCCCTTCCCTACGAGCAGTACTTC.